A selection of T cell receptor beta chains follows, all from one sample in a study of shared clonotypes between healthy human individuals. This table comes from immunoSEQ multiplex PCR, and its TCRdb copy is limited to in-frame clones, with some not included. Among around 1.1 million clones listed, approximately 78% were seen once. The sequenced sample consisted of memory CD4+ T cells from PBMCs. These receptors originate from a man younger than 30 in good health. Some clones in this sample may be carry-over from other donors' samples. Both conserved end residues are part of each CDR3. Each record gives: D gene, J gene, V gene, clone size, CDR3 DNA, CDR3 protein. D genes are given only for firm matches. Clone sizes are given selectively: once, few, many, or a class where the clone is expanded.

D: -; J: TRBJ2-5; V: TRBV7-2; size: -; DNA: TGTGCCAGCAGCTTAGCTCGGGGAAACGTCCAAGAGACCCAGTACTTC; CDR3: CASSLARGNVQETQYF
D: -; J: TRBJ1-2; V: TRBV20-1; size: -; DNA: TGCAGTGCTATATCGGACTATGGCTACACCTTC; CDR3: CSAISDYGYTF
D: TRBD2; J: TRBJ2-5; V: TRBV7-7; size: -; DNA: TGTGCCAGCAGCCGAGCGGGAGGCGGGGAGACCCAGTACTTC; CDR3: CASSRAGGGETQYF
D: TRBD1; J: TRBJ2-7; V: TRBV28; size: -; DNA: TGTGCCAGCAGAGGGCCGGGACAGGAGGCGGTTGGCGTTCGGAACGAGCAGTACTTC; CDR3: CASRGPGQEAVGVRNEQYF
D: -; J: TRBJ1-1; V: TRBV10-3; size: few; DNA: TGTGCCATCAGAACTGAGGACCTCACTGAAGCTTTCTTT; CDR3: CAIRTEDLTEAFF
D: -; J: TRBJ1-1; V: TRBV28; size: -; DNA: TGTGCCAGCATTGTAAACCCGGGGGTAGGGAACACTGAAGCTTTCTTT; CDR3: CASIVNPGVGNTEAFF
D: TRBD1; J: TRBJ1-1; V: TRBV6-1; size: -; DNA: TGTGCCAGCAGTGACCAGGGGGCGTACACTGAAGCTTTCTTT; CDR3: CASSDQGAYTEAFF
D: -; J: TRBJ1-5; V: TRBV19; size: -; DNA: TGTGCCAGTAGGGACCCGGGGGGGGCGGGCAATCAGCCCCAGCATTTT; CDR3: CASRDPGGAGNQPQHF
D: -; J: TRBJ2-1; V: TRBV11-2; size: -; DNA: TGTGCCAGCAGCTTAATCAGGGGACGGGGTGAGCAGTTCTTC; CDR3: CASSLIRGRGEQFF
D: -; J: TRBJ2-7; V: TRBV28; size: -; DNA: TGTGCCAGCAGTTTACTCCTAGGGGAGCAGTACTTC; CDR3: CASSLLLGEQYF
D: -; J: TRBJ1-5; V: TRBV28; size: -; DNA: TGTGCCAGCAGTTTATGGATTTATAGCAATCAGCCCCAGCATTTT; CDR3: CASSLWIYSNQPQHF
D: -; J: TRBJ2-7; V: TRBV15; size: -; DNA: TGTGCCACCAGCAGAGATGGGGGGCGGAGGGGCTACGAGCAGTACTTC; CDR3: CATSRDGGRRGYEQYF
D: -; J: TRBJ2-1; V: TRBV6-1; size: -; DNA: TGTGCCAGCAGTGAAGCGTCAAGTCTGGGAGCGCGGGAGCAGTTCTTC; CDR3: CASSEASSLGAREQFF
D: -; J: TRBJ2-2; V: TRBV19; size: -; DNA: TGTGCCAGTAGTGTCGGCAGGGAGGCCGGGGAGCTGTTTTTT; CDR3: CASSVGREAGELFF
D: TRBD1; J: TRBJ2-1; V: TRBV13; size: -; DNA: TGTGCCAGCATAACCGCCCAGGACAGGGTCAGGAATGAGCAGTTCTTC; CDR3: CASITAQDRVRNEQFF
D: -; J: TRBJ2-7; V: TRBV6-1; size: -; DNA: TGTGCCAGCAGTGATCGGTACGAGCAGTACTTC; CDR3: CASSDRYEQYF
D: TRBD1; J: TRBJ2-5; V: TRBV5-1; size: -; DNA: TGCGCCAGCAGCCTGGCCGGGACAGGGGAAGAAGAGACCCAGTACTTC; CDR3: CASSLAGTGEEETQYF
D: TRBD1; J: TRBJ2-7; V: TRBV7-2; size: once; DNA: TGTGCCAGCAGCTTAGTTGGCAGGGGGCGCGAGCAGTACTTC; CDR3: CASSLVGRGREQYF
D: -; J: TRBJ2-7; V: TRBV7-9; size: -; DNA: TGTGCCAGCAGCTTAGACGGAAAGCAGTACTTC; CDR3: CASSLDGKQYF
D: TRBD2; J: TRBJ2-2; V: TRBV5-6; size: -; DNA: TGTGCCAGCAGCTTGGTTCAGGGAGGGACTAACACCGGGGAGCTGTTTTTT; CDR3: CASSLVQGGTNTGELFF
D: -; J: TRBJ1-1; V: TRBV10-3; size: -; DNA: TGTGCCACCCAATCTGGTTTTGGGACTGAAGCTTTCTTT; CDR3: CATQSGFGTEAFF
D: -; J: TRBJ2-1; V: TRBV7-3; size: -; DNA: TGTGCCAGCAGCTCGACAGCCTACAATGAGCAGTTCTTC; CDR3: CASSSTAYNEQFF
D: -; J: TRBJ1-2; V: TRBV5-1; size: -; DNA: TGCGCCAGCAAAGTCCAGGCTAGTAGCTATGGCTACACCTTC; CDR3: CASKVQASSYGYTF
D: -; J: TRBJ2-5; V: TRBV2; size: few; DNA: TGTGCCGGCCTCTCCCACCGGCGGCTCCAAGAGACCCAGTACTTC; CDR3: CAGLSHRRLQETQYF
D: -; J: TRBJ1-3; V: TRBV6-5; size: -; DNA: TGTGCCAGCAGTCCTTCGTCCTCTGGAAACACCATATATTTT; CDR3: CASSPSSSGNTIYF
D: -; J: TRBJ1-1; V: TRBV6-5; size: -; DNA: TGTGCCAGCGGAAGGGGGGCAGGTAGTCCCCAAGCTTTCTTT; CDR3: CASGRGAGSPQAFF
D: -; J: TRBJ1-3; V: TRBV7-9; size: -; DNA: TGTGCCAGCAGTAAACCATCCGGGGGGGCAGGCGGAAACACCATATATTTT; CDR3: CASSKPSGGAGGNTIYF
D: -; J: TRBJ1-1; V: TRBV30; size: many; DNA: TGTGCCTGGAAAACCCGGACAGTGAACACTGAAGCTTTCTTT; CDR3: CAWKTRTVNTEAFF
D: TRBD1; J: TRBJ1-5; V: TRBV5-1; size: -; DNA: TGCGCCAGCAGCTTGGATGGGACAGGGACGCAGCCCCAGCATTTT; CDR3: CASSLDGTGTQPQHF
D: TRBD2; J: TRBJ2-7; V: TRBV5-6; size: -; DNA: TGTGCCAGCAGCCCGATGACTAGCGGGGCCTACGAGCAGTACTTC; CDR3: CASSPMTSGAYEQYF
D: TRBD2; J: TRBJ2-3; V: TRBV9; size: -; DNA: TGTGCCAGCAGCGACCGTAGCGGGAGGGCAGATACGCAGTATTTT; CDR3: CASSDRSGRADTQYF
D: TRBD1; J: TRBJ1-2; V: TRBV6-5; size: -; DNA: TGTGCCAGCAGCCAACGACAGGGTCATGGCTACACCTTC; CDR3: CASSQRQGHGYTF
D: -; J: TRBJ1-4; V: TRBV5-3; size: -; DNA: TGTGCCAGAAGCGAAGAGGGGGAAGAACTGTTTTTT; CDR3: CARSEEGEELFF
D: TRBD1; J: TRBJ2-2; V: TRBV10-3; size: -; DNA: TGTGCCATCAGTGAGTGGATGGGACAGGGTGTAGGGGAGCTGTTTTTT; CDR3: CAISEWMGQGVGELFF
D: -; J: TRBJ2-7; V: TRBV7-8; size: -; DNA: TGTGCCAGCAGCTTAGCTCAGCGGATCCCCTACGAGCAGTACTTC; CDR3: CASSLAQRIPYEQYF
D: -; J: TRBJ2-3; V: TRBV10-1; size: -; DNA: TGCGCCAGCAGTGAGTTGGCAGGTGATCATACGCAGTATTTT; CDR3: CASSELAGDHTQYF
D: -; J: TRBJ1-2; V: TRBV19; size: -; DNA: TGTGCCAGCCAGGGTCCAGGTCCGTTTGGTTATGGCTACACCTTC; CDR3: CASQGPGPFGYGYTF
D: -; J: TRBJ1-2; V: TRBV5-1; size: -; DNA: TGCGCCAGCAGCTTACAGGGCGCTGGCTACACCTTC; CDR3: CASSLQGAGYTF
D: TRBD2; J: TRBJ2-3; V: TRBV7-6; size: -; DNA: TGTGCCAGCAGCTTAGCGTCGGGGGTAGCGGGAGCGACAGATACGCAGTATTTT; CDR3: CASSLASGVAGATDTQYF